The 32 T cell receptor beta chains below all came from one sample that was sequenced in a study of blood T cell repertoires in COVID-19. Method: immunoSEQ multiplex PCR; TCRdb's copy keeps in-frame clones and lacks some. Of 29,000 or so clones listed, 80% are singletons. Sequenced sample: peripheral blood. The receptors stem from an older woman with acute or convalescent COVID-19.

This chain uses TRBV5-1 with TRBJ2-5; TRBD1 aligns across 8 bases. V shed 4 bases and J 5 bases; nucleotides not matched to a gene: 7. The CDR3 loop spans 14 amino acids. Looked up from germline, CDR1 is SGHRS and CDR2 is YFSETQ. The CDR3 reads CASSPTGVGETQYF. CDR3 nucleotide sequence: TGCGCCAGCAGCCCGACAGGGGTTGGGGAGACCCAGTACTTC. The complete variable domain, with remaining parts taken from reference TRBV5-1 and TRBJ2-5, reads KAGVTQTPRYLIKTRGQQVTLSCSPISGHRSVSWYQQTPGQGLQFLFEYFSETQRNKGNFPGRFSGRQFSNSRSEMNVSTLELGDSALYLCASSPTGVGETQYFGPGTRLLVL.

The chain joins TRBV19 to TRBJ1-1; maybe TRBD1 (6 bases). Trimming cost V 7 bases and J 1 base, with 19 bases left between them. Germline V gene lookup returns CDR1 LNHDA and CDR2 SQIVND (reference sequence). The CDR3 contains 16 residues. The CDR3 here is CASTPRDTARNTEAFF. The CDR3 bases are TGTGCCAGTACCCCCAGGGACACCGCTCGGAACACTGAAGCTTTCTTT.

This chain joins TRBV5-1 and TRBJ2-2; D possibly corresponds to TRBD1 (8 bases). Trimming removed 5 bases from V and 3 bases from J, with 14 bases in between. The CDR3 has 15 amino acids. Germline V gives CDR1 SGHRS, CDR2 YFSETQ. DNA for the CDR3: TGCGCCAGCAGTCAACAGGGGGGGTACACCGGGGAGCTGTTTTTT. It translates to CASSQQGGYTGELFF. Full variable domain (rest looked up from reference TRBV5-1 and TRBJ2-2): KAGVTQTPRYLIKTRGQQVTLSCSPISGHRSVSWYQQTPGQGLQFLFEYFSETQRNKGNFPGRFSGRQFSNSRSEMNVSTLELGDSALYLCASSQQGGYTGELFFGEGSRLTVL.

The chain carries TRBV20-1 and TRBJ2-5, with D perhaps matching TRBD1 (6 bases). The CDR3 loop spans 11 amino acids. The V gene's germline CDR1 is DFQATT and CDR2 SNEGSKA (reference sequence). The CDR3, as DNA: TGCTCCGGACAGAAGCAAGAGACCCAGTACTTC. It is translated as CSGQKQETQYF.

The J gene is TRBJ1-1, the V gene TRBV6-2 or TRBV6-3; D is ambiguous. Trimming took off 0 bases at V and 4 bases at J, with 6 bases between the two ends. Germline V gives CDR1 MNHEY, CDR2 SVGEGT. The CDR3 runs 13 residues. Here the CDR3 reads CASSYSGSTEAFF. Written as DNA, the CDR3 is TGTGCCAGCAGTTACTCGGGCTCCACTGAAGCTTTCTTT.

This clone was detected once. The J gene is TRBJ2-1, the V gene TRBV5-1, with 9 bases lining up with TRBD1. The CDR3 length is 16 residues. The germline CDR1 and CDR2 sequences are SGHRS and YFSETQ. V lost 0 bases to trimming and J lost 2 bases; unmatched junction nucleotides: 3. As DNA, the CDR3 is TGCGCCAGCAGCTTGGGGGACAGGGTGGCCTACAATGAGCAGTTCTTC. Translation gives CASSLGDRVAYNEQFF.

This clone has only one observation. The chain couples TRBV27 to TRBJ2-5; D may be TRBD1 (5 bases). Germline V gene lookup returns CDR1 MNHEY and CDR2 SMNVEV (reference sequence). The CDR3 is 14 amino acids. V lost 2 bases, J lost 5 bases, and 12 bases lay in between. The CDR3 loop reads CASSLVGAGETQYF. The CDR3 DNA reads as TGTGCCAGCAGTTTAGTAGGGGCTGGCGAGACCCAGTACTTC.

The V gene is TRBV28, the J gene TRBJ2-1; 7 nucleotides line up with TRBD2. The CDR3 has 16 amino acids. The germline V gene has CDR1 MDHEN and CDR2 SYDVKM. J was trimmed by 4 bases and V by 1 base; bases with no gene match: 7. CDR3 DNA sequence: TGTGCCAGCAGTTTATCCGGCGCGGGGGAGTACAATGAGCAGTTCTTC. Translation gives CASSLSGAGEYNEQFF.

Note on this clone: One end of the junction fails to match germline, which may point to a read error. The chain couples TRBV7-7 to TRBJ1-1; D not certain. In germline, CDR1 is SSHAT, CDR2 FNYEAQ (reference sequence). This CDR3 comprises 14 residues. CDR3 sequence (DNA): TGTGCTAGCAGCTTAGAACTACTGAACACTGAAGCTTTCTTT. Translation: CASSLELLNTEAFF.

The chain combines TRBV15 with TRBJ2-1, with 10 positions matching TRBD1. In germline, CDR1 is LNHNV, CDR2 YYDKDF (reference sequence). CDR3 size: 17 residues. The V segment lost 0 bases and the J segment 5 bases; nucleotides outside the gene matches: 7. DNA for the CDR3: TGTGCCACCAGCAGAGAAACCTCCGGGACAGGGGACAATGAGCAGTTCTTC. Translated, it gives CATSRETSGTGDNEQFF.

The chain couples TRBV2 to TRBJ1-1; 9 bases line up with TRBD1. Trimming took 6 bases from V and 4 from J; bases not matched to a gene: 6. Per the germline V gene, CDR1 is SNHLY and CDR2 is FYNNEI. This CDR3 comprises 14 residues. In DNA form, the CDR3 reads TGTGCCAGCAGCGGACAGGGGATTGTCACTGAAGCTTTCTTT. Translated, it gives CASSGQGIVTEAFF.

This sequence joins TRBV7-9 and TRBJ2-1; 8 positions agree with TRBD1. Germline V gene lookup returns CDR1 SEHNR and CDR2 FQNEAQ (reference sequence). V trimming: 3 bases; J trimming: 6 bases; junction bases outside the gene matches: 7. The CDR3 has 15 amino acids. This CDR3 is CASSFDRGTLNEQFF. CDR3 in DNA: TGTGCCAGCAGCTTTGACAGGGGCACCCTCAATGAGCAGTTCTTC.

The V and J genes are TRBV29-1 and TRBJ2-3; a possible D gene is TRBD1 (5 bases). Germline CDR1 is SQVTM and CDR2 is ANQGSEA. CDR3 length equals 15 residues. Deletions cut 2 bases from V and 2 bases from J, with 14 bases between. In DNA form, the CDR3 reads TGCAGCGTTGAATGGCAGGGCGAAATCACAGATACGCAGTATTTT. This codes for CSVEWQGEITDTQYF.

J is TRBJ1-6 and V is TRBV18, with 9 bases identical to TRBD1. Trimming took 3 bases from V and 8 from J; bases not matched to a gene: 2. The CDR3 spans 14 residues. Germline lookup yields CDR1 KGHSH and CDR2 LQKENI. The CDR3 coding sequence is TGTGCCAGCTCACCCCGGACAGGGGATTCACCCCTCCACTTT. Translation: CASSPRTGDSPLHF. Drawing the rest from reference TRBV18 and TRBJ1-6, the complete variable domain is NAGVMQNPRHLVRRRGQEARLRCSPMKGHSHVYWYRQLPEEGLKFMVYLQKENIIDESGMPKERFSAEFPKEGPSILRIQQVVRGDSAAYFCASSPRTGDSPLHFGNGTRLTVT.

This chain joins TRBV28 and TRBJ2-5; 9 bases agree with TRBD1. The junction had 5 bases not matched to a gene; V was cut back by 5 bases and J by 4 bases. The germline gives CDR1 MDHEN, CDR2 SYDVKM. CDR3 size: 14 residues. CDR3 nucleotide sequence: TGTGCCAGCAGTACCGGGACAGGGTTAGAGACCCAGTACTTC. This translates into CASSTGTGLETQYF.

CDR3 coding DNA: TGCGCCAGCAGCTTGGTGGGGGGGCAGACTGAAGCTTTCTTT. As protein: CASSLVGGQTEAFF. The chain combines TRBV5-1 with TRBJ1-1; tentative D call: TRBD1 (6 bases). The CDR3 extends over 14 amino acids. V was trimmed by 0 bases and J by 5 bases, leaving 11 bases between them. Germline CDR1 is SGHRS and CDR2 is YFSETQ.

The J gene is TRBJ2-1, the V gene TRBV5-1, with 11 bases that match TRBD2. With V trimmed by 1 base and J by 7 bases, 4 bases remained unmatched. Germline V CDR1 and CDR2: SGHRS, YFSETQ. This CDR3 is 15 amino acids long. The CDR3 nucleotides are TGCGCCAGCAGCTTGAGTAGCGGGAGGGTTAATGAGCAGTTCTTC. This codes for CASSLSSGRVNEQFF.

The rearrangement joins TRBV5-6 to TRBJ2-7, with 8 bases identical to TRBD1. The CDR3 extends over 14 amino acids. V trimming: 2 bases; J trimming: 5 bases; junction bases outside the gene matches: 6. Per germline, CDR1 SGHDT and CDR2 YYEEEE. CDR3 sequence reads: CASSLSGGRDEQYF. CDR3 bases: TGTGCCAGCAGCTTATCAGGGGGCAGGGACGAGCAGTACTTC.

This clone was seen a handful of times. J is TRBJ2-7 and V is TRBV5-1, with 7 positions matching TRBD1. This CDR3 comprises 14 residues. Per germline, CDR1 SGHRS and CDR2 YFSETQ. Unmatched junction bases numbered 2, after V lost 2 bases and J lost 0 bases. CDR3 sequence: CASSLWDSSYEQYF. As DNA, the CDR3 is TGCGCCAGCAGCTTATGGGACAGCTCCTACGAGCAGTACTTC.

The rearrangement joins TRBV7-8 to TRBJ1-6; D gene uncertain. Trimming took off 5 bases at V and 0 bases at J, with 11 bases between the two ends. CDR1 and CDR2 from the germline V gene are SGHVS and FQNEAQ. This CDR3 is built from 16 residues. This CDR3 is CASSTQQPSYNSPLHF. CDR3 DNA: TGTGCCAGCAGCACCCAACAGCCCTCCTATAATTCACCCCTCCACTTT.

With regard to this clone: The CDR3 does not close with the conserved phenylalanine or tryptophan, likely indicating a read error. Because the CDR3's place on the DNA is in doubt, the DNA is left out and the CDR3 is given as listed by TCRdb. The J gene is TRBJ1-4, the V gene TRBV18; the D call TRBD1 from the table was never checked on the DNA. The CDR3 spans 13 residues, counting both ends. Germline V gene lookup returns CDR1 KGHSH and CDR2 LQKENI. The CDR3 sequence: CASSPDRNRDRVH.

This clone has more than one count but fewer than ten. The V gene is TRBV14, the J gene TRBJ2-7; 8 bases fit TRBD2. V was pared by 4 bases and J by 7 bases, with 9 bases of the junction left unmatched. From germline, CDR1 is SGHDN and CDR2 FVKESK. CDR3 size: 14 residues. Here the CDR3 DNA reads TGTGCCAGCAGCCCCTTAGCGGGGTATCAGGAGCAGTACTTC. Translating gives CASSPLAGYQEQYF.

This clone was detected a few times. CDR3 protein: CASGWRNVYEQYF. DNA of the CDR3: TGTGCCAGCGGGTGGAGGAATGTCTACGAGCAGTACTTC. J is TRBJ2-7 and V is TRBV3-1 (or the pseudogene TRBV3-2), with D possibly matching TRBD2 (5 bases). Between the trimmed V and J ends, which lost 8 bases and 3 bases, there was a span of 14 bases. This CDR3 spans 13 amino acids. Per germline, CDR1 LGHDT and CDR2 YNNKEL (reference sequence).

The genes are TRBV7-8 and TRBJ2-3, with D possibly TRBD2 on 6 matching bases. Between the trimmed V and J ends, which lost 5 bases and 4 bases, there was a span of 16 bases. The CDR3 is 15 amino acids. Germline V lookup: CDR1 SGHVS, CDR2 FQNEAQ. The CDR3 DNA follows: TGTGCCAGCAGCCGAGAATGGGAGGCTCCAGATACGCAGTATTTT. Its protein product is CASSREWEAPDTQYF.

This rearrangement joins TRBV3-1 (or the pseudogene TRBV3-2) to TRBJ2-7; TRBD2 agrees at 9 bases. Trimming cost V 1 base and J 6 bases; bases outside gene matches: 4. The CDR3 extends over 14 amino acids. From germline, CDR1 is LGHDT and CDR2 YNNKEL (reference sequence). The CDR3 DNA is TGTGCCAGCAGCCAAGTAGCGGGAGTGGGCGAGCAGTACTTC. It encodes CASSQVAGVGEQYF.

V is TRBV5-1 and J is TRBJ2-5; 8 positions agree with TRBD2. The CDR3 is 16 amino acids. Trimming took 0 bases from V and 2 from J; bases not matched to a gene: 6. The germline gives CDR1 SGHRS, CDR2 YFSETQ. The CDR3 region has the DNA TGCGCCAGCAGCTTGGCCGGGGCTAGCGGGCAAGAGACCCAGTACTTC. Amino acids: CASSLAGASGQETQYF.

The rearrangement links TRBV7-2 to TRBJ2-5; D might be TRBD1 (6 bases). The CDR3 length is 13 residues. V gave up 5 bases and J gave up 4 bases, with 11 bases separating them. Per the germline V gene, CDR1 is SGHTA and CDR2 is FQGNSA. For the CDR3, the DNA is TGTGCCAGCAGCCCGGACAGCGGAGAGACCCAGTACTTC. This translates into CASSPDSGETQYF.

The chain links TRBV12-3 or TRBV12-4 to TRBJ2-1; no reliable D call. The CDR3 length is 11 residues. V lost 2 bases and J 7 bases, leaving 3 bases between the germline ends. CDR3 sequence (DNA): TGTGCCAGCAGTTTACTGAATGAGCAGTTCTTC. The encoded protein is CASSLLNEQFF.

The CDR3 reads CASSSPGTAYEQYF. The CDR3 nucleotides are TGTGCCAGTAGTTCTCCCGGGACAGCCTACGAGCAGTACTTC. V is TRBV19 and J is TRBJ2-7, with 7 bases identical to TRBD1. The germline V gene encodes CDR1 LNHDA and CDR2 SQIVND (reference sequence). V dropped 5 bases and J dropped 2; count of bases not matched to a gene: 6. The CDR3 loop spans 14 amino acids.

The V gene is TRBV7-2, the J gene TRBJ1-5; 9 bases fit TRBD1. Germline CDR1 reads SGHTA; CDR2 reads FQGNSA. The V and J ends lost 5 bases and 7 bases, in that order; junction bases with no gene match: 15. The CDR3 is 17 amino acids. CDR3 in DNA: TGTGCCAGCAGCCGTGGGACAGGGTATGGGTCGGGGCAGCCCCAGCATTTT. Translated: CASSRGTGYGSGQPQHF.

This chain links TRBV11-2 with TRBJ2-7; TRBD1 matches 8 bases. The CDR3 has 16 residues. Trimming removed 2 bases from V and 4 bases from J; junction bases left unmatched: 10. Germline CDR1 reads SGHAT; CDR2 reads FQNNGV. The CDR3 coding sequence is TGTGCCAGCAGCTTATCTTTATCAGGGACAGGATACGAGCAGTACTTC. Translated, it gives CASSLSLSGTGYEQYF.

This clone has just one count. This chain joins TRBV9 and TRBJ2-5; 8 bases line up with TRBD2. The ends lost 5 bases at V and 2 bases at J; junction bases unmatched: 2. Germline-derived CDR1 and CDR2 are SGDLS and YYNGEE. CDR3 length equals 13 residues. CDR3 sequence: CASSSGGQETQYF. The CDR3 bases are TGTGCCAGCAGTTCGGGAGGGCAAGAGACCCAGTACTTC.